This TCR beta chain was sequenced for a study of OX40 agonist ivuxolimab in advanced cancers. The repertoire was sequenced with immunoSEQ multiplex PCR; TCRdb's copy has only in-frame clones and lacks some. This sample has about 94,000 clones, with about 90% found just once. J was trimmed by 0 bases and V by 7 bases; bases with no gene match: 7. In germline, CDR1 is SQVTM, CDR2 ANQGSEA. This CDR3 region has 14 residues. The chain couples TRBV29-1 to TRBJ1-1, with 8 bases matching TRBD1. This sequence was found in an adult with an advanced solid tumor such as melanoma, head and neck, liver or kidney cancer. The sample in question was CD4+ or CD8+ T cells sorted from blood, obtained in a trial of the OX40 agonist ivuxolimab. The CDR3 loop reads CSAPLTGVNTEAFF. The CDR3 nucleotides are TGCAGCGCTCCCTTGACAGGGGTGAACACTGAAGCTTTCTTT. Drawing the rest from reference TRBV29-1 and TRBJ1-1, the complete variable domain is SAVISQKPSRDICQRGTSLTIQCQVDSQVTMMFWYRQQPGQSLTLIATANQGSEATYESGFVIDKFPISRPNLTFSTLTVSNMSPEDSSIYLCSAPLTGVNTEAFFGQGTRLTVV.